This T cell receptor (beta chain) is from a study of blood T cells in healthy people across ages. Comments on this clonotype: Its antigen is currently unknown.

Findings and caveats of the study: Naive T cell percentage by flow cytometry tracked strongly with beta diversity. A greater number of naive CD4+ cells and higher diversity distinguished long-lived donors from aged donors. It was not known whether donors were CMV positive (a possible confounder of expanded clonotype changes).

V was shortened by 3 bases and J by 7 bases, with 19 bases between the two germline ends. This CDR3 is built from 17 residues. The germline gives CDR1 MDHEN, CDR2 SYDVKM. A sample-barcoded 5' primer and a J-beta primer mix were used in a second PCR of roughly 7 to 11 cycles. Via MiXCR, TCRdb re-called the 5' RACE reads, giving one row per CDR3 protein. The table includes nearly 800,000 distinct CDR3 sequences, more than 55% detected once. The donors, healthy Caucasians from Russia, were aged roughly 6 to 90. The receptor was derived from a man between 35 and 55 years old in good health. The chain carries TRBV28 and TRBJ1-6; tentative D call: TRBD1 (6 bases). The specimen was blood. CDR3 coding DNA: TGTGCCAGCAGTTTCGTAGTCGTAGACAGGACAAATTCACCCCTCCACTTT. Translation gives CASSFVVVDRTNSPLHF.